These 30 T cell receptor beta chains originate from one sample sequenced in a study of blood T cell repertoires in COVID-19. Clones were read by immunoSEQ multiplex PCR, and TCRdb kept only the in-frame ones, dropping some. This sample has 270,000 or so clones, with 86% found just once. The sample was peripheral blood. The receptors derive from a man aged 40-55 years with active or convalescent COVID-19.

The V and J genes are TRBV20-1 and TRBJ1-4, with D unclear. The CDR3 covers 14 residues. Germline assignment: CDR1 DFQATT and CDR2 SNEGSKA (reference sequence). The V end was cut by 6 bases, the J end by 4 bases, with 15 bases between. This CDR3 reads CSASRNSGNEKLFF. For the CDR3, the DNA is TGCAGTGCCAGTCGTAACAGTGGTAATGAAAAACTGTTTTTT.

V is TRBV5-6 and J is TRBJ2-3, with 7 bases fitting TRBD1. Trimming took 1 base from V and 1 from J; bases not matched to a gene: 3. CDR1 is SGHDT and CDR2 is YYEEEE in the germline V gene. This CDR3 region has 15 residues. The CDR3 region is CASSLITGGTDTQYF. CDR3 sequence (DNA): TGTGCCAGCAGCTTGATAACAGGGGGCACAGATACGCAGTATTTT.

This clone was seen only once. The chain carries TRBV24-1 and TRBJ1-3; D is unresolved. From germline, CDR1 is KGHDR and CDR2 SFDVKD. This CDR3 has 14 amino acids. Trimming pared 5 bases from V and 4 bases from J, leaving 11 bases between. The CDR3 DNA sequence: TGTGCCACCAGTGGTCGCAGGTCCGGAAACACCATATATTTT. This encodes CATSGRRSGNTIYF.

This chain connects TRBV7-9 to TRBJ1-2; D call uncertain. Trimming pared 7 bases from V and 8 bases from J, leaving 14 bases between. Germline-derived CDR1 and CDR2 are SEHNR and FQNEAQ (reference sequence). This CDR3 region has 12 residues. This CDR3 reads CASTPSTGGYTF. As DNA, the CDR3 is TGTGCCAGCACTCCTAGTACCGGAGGCTACACCTTC.

As DNA, the CDR3 is TGTGCCAGCAGCTGGACCGGGACAGGGGGCAGGTACGAGCAGTACTTC. Encoded protein: CASSWTGTGGRYEQYF. V and J are TRBV11-2 and TRBJ2-7; 12 bases are a match to TRBD1. The J segment lost 4 bases and the V segment lost 4 bases, leaving 8 bases of the junction unmatched. Germline CDR1 reads SGHAT; CDR2 reads FQNNGV. There are 16 residues in the CDR3.

The chain carries TRBV4-1 and TRBJ2-7; 11 bases are shared with TRBD2. CDR1 and CDR2 from the germline V gene are MGHRA and YSYEKL. This CDR3 region has 17 residues. After removal of 5 bases from V and 0 bases from J, the junction contained 9 bases not matched to a gene. CDR3: CASSARGLAGGSYEQYF. Here the CDR3 DNA reads TGCGCCAGCAGCGCGAGGGGGCTAGCGGGAGGCTCCTACGAGCAGTACTTC.

The V and J genes are TRBV10-3 and TRBJ2-3; D is uncertain. The V and J ends lost 4 bases and 3 bases respectively, with 11 bases between them. Germline loops: CDR1 ENHRY, CDR2 SYGVKD. There are 14 residues in the CDR3. The CDR3 region is CAISAVERTDTQYF. CDR3 DNA: TGTGCCATCAGTGCGGTCGAGAGGACAGATACGCAGTATTTT.

This clone was detected only a few times. The J gene is TRBJ1-4, the V gene TRBV9; 9 bases line up with TRBD1. The CDR3 totals 16 residues. The V gene's germline CDR1 is SGDLS and CDR2 YYNGEE. The trim removed 3 bases at V and 2 bases at J, leaving 5 bases unmatched. CDR3 DNA sequence: TGTGCCAGCAGCGCCACCGGGACAGGGACTAATGAAAAACTGTTTTTT. This codes for CASSATGTGTNEKLFF.

This chain connects TRBV10-3 to TRBJ1-4, with D maybe TRBD1 (6 bases). With 7 bases removed from V and 5 bases from J, the gap between germline ends came to 11 bases. This CDR3 is 13 amino acids long. CDR1 ENHRY and CDR2 SYGVKD come from the germline V gene. The CDR3 here is CAITEGENEKLFF. The CDR3 DNA reads as TGTGCCATCACCGAGGGGGAAAATGAAAAACTGTTTTTT.

The CDR3, as DNA: TGTGCCAGCAGCTTAACGTTTCGGGAGACCCAGTACTTC. Translated: CASSLTFRETQYF. The chain has TRBV7-3 and TRBJ2-5; D is ambiguous. This CDR3 contains 13 residues. Germline CDR1 SGHTA, CDR2 FQGTGA. V was shortened by 0 bases and J by 5 bases, with 7 bases between the two germline ends.

The chain uses TRBV5-8 and TRBJ1-5; D is unresolved. Deletions cut 0 bases from V and 4 bases from J, with 11 bases between. CDR3 length: 15 amino acids. The germline CDR1 and CDR2 sequences are SGHTS and YDEGEE. CDR3 loop: CASSLGLGENQPQHF. CDR3 DNA: TGTGCCAGCAGCTTGGGGCTGGGCGAAAATCAGCCCCAGCATTTT.

The gene calls are TRBV14 and TRBJ1-1; D not resolved. V lost 1 base and J 10 bases, leaving 13 bases between the germline ends. This CDR3 is built from 13 residues. Germline loops: CDR1 SGHDN, CDR2 FVKESK. In DNA, the CDR3 is TGTGCCAGCAGCCAAGGCGCGGGGATAGGAGCTTTCTTT. It specifies CASSQGAGIGAFF.

The genes are TRBV7-9 and TRBJ2-7, with TRBD1 matching over 9 bases. V trimming: 5 bases; J trimming: 1 base; junction bases outside the gene matches: 9. Germline V gives CDR1 SEHNR, CDR2 FQNEAQ (reference sequence). There are 16 residues in the CDR3. CDR3 sequence: CASSHRRQGGSYEQYF. The CDR3 DNA reads as TGTGCCAGCAGCCACCGCAGACAGGGGGGTTCCTACGAGCAGTACTTC.

This clone was observed a single time. This rearrangement joins TRBV7-9 to TRBJ2-7, with 8 bases that match TRBD2. There are 14 residues in the CDR3. V was pared by 5 bases and J by 6 bases, with 9 bases of the junction left unmatched. In germline, CDR1 is SEHNR, CDR2 FQNEAQ (reference sequence). This chain's CDR3 is CASSPTAGASEQYF. CDR3 nucleotide sequence: TGTGCCAGCAGCCCTACAGCGGGAGCATCCGAGCAGTACTTC.

This chain links TRBV4-1 with TRBJ2-7; the D is unclear. CDR1 MGHRA and CDR2 YSYEKL come from the germline V gene. CDR3 size: 13 residues. The germline V and J ends were trimmed by 0 bases and 2 bases, with 5 bases remaining between them. The CDR3 spells CASSQDIAYEQYF. In DNA, the CDR3 is TGCGCCAGCAGCCAAGATATCGCCTACGAGCAGTACTTC.

This chain links TRBV24-1 with TRBJ2-2; weak D call: TRBD2 (6 bases). The CDR3 covers 17 residues. Trimming removed 4 bases from V and 5 bases from J, with 19 bases in between. Germline V gene sequence: CDR1 KGHDR, CDR2 SFDVKD. The CDR3 is CATSEFRDSRRTGELFF. DNA for the CDR3: TGTGCCACCAGTGAATTCCGGGACTCAAGAAGGACCGGGGAGCTGTTTTTT.

J is TRBJ1-5 and V is TRBV7-5; the listed D gene, TRBD1, was not tested against the DNA. TRBV7-5 is labeled a pseudogene. The CDR3 loop spans 17 amino acids. In DNA, the CDR3 is TGTGTCAGAAGCTTTCCTAAACCAGGGGTATTTGGTCAGCCCCAGCATTTT. This encodes CVRSFPKPGVFGQPQHF.

This clone appeared a single time. The rearrangement uses TRBV6-5 and TRBJ2-7; tentative D call: TRBD1 (5 bases). Trimming pared 8 bases from V and 3 bases from J, leaving 11 bases between. This CDR3 region has 12 residues. Germline assignment: CDR1 MNHEY and CDR2 SVGAGI. The CDR3 reads CASLGHLYEQYF. The CDR3 nucleotides read TGTGCCAGCCTCGGACATCTCTACGAGCAGTACTTC.

The chain recombines TRBV28 with TRBJ1-6, with 8 positions matching TRBD1. The CDR3 spans 15 residues. Looked up from germline, CDR1 is MDHEN and CDR2 is SYDVKM. J was trimmed by 13 bases and V by 7 bases; bases with no gene match: 15. CDR3 in DNA: TGTGCCAGCACCGAGGTGAGACAGGGGCTTTTTCCCCTCCACTTT. Translating gives CASTEVRQGLFPLHF.

The V call is TRBV6-5, the J call TRBJ1-6; D is possibly TRBD1 (5 bases). Germline-derived CDR1 and CDR2 are MNHEY and SVGAGI. Trimming cost V 7 bases and J 9 bases, with 7 bases left between them. The CDR3 loop spans 11 amino acids. The CDR3 spells CASNQGSPLHF. The DNA for the CDR3 is TGTGCCAGCAACCAGGGTTCACCCCTCCACTTT.

The V gene is TRBV9, the J gene TRBJ2-1; D may be TRBD1 (6 bases). The CDR3 length is 14 residues. The germline gives CDR1 SGDLS, CDR2 YYNGEE. V lost 4 bases, J lost 9 bases, and 17 bases lay in between. CDR3 region: CASSLPDSVGEQFF. The CDR3, as DNA: TGTGCCAGCAGCCTACCGGACAGTGTAGGTGAGCAGTTCTTC. Variable domain in full (rest from reference TRBV9 and TRBJ2-1): DSGVTQTPKHLITATGQRVTLRCSPRSGDLSVYWYQQSLDQGLQFLIQYYNGEERAKGNILERFSAQQFPDLHSELNLSSLELGDSALYFCASSLPDSVGEQFFGPGTRLTVL.

This clone was observed many times. The V gene is TRBV14, the J gene TRBJ2-1; 9 nucleotides agree with TRBD2. This CDR3 contains 17 residues. V was clipped by 1 base and J by 9 bases; unmatched bases: 13. Germline loops: CDR1 SGHDN, CDR2 FVKESK. In DNA form, the CDR3 reads TGTGCCAGCAGCCAAGCCATCTTGCGGGAGGGCCAAGTTGAGCAGTTCTTC. It encodes CASSQAILREGQVEQFF.

The CDR3 region is CASSPDRDGYTF. Written as DNA, the CDR3 is TGTGCCAGCAGTCCCGACAGGGATGGCTACACCTTC. V is TRBV2 and J is TRBJ1-2, with TRBD1 identical over 7 bases. This CDR3 contains 12 residues. Per the germline V gene, CDR1 is SNHLY and CDR2 is FYNNEI. V lost 5 bases, J lost 6 bases, and 3 bases stayed unmatched.

The chain joins TRBV27 to TRBJ1-1; D unclear. This CDR3 region has 11 residues. The germline CDR1 and CDR2 sequences are MNHEY and SMNVEV (reference sequence). Trimming removed 4 bases at V and 8 bases at J, with 8 bases between. The CDR3 nucleotides read TGTGCCAGCAGTTCTGGAGCCGAAGCTTTCTTT. Amino acid sequence: CASSSGAEAFF.

The sample holds one count of this clone. J is TRBJ2-1 and V is TRBV5-1, with 8 bases aligning to TRBD1. This CDR3 has 13 residues. V was pared by 4 bases and J by 7 bases, with 4 bases of the junction left unmatched. Germline V lookup: CDR1 SGHRS, CDR2 YFSETQ. This CDR3 reads CASSKDRVNEQFF. CDR3 bases: TGCGCCAGCAGCAAGGACAGGGTGAATGAGCAGTTCTTC.

The CDR3 loop reads CASSLLSSNYGYTF. CDR3 nucleotide sequence: TGTGCCAGCAGCTTATTAAGCTCCAACTATGGCTACACCTTC. This chain connects TRBV7-2 to TRBJ1-2; D remains unclear. This CDR3 is built from 14 residues. The germline V gene encodes CDR1 SGHTA and CDR2 FQGNSA. Trimming pared 2 bases from V and 2 bases from J, leaving 9 bases between.

The DNA for the CDR3 is TGCGCCAGCAGCCACCCGGGACTAGCGGGGGGGAGAGAGCAGTACTTC. Amino acid sequence: CASSHPGLAGGREQYF. The genes are TRBV4-1 and TRBJ2-7, with TRBD2 matching over 16 bases. V lost 3 bases, J lost 7 bases, and 6 bases stayed unmatched. From germline, CDR1 is MGHRA and CDR2 YSYEKL. CDR3 length: 16 amino acids.

This clone was picked up a small number of times. The J gene is TRBJ1-1, the V gene TRBV29-1; D remains unclear. CDR3 length: 11 residues. The germline V gene encodes CDR1 SQVTM and CDR2 ANQGSEA. The germline V and J ends were trimmed by 3 bases and 9 bases, with 11 bases remaining between them. The CDR3, as DNA: TGCAGCGTTGATTTGGAGGTACAAGCTTTCTTT. It translates to CSVDLEVQAFF.

The chain has TRBV27 and TRBJ2-5; TRBD2 aligns across 13 bases. The CDR3 contains 15 residues. Per the germline V gene, CDR1 is MNHEY and CDR2 is SMNVEV (reference sequence). After removal of 6 bases from V and 8 bases from J, the junction contained 9 bases not matched to a gene. CDR3 bases: TGTGCCAGCAGCCGCGGGACTAGCGGGGTGGCCACCCAGTACTTC. Translating it yields CASSRGTSGVATQYF.

The chain links TRBV30 to TRBJ1-5; 8 bases line up with TRBD1. V shed 0 bases, J shed 2 bases, and the junction held 3 bases outside the gene matches. Germline V gene sequence: CDR1 GTSNPN, CDR2 SVGIG (reference sequence). The CDR3 has 15 amino acids. Written as DNA, the CDR3 is TGTGCCTGGAGTGTAAACAGGGGGGGCAATCAGCCCCAGCATTTT. As protein: CAWSVNRGGNQPQHF. The variable domain in full, completed from reference TRBV30 and TRBJ1-5, reads SQTIHQWPATLVQPVGSPLSLECTVEGTSNPNLYWYRQAAGRGLQLLFYSVGIGQISSEVPQNLSASRPQDRQFILSSKKLLLSDSGFYLCAWSVNRGGNQPQHFGDGTRLSIL.